Listed below are T cell receptor beta chains from one sample, sequenced in a study of blood T cell repertoires in COVID-19. The data were produced by immunoSEQ multiplex PCR, yet TCRdb's version contains in-frame clones alone and is incomplete. Of some 160,000 clones listed, 65% to 85% are singletons. Sequenced: peripheral blood. The receptor set was obtained from an elderly woman with acute or convalescent COVID-19. CDR3s include the opening cysteine and the closing phenylalanine or tryptophan. Fields, in order: CDR3 length, J gene, V gene, clone size, D gene, CDR3 DNA, CDR3 protein. D genes are given only for firm matches. Clone sizes are given selectively: once, few, many, or a class where the clone is expanded.

len: 15; j_gene: TRBJ1-1; v_gene: TRBV5-1; abundance: .; d_gene: TRBD1; CDR3nt: TGCGCCAGCAGCGGAGGGACAGCAATGAACACTGAAGCTTTCTTT; CDR3aa: CASSGGTAMNTEAFF
len: 18; j_gene: TRBJ1-3; v_gene: TRBV4-1; abundance: .; d_gene: .; CDR3nt: TGCGCCAGCAGCCAAGAACTCTACCGCCCCGAGGGTGGAAACACCATATATTTT; CDR3aa: CASSQELYRPEGGNTIYF
len: 15; j_gene: TRBJ2-5; v_gene: TRBV5-4; abundance: .; d_gene: TRBD2; CDR3nt: TGTGCCAGCAGCCGCCGGGGGGAGGGACGAGAGACCCAGTACTTC; CDR3aa: CASSRRGEGRETQYF
len: 14; j_gene: TRBJ1-2; v_gene: TRBV19; abundance: .; d_gene: .; CDR3nt: TGTGCCAGTAGATACCAACAGGGATCTTATGGCTACACCTTC; CDR3aa: CASRYQQGSYGYTF
len: 13; j_gene: TRBJ1-3; v_gene: TRBV11-2; abundance: .; d_gene: .; CDR3nt: TGTGCCAGCAGCGAGGCGCTTCAAGGCACCATATATTTT; CDR3aa: CASSEALQGTIYF
len: 17; j_gene: TRBJ1-2; v_gene: TRBV5-1; abundance: few; d_gene: TRBD1; CDR3nt: TGCGCCAGCGGATCCGGGACAGGCAATTCGCCCTCTTTGGGCTACACCTTC; CDR3aa: CASGSGTGNSPSLGYTF
len: 16; j_gene: TRBJ2-1; v_gene: TRBV24-1; abundance: .; d_gene: TRBD1; CDR3nt: TGTGCCACCAGTGATTTGTCGATACAGGGGTCTAGTGAGCAGTTCTTC; CDR3aa: CATSDLSIQGSSEQFF
len: 13; j_gene: TRBJ2-5; v_gene: TRBV7-2; abundance: .; d_gene: .; CDR3nt: TGTGCCAGCAGCTGGACAGAGCAAGAGACCCAGTACTTC; CDR3aa: CASSWTEQETQYF
len: 16; j_gene: TRBJ2-3; v_gene: TRBV3-1/TRBV3-2; abundance: .; d_gene: .; CDR3nt: TGTGCCAGCAGCCAAGATCGGATCGTGGGGGGAGATACGCAGTATTTT; CDR3aa: CASSQDRIVGGDTQYF
len: 16; j_gene: TRBJ1-2; v_gene: TRBV7-2; abundance: .; d_gene: TRBD1; CDR3nt: TGTGCCAGCAGCCAAGCCCGGGACAGGCCGCTCTATGGCTACACCTTC; CDR3aa: CASSQARDRPLYGYTF
len: 19; j_gene: TRBJ2-6; v_gene: TRBV21-1; abundance: .; d_gene: .; CDR3nt: TGTGCCAGCAGCATCTCCGGGACAGGGGTCCCCCCTGGGGCCAACGTCCTGACTTTC; CDR3aa: CASSISGTGVPPGANVLTF